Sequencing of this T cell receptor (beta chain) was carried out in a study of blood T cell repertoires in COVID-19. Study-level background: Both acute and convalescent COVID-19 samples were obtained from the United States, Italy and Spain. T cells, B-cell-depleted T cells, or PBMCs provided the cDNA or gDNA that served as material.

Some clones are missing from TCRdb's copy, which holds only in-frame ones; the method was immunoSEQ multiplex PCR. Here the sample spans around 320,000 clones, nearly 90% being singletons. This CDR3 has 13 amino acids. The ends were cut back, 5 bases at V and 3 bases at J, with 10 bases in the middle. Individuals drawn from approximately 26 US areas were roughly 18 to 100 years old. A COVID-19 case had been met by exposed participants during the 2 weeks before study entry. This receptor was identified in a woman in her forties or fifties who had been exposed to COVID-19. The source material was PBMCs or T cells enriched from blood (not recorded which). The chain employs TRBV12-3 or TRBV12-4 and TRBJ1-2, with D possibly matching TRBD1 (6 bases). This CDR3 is CASSGRGYYGYTF. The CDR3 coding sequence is TGTGCCAGCAGTGGCAGGGGATACTATGGCTACACCTTC.